The clone carrying this TCR beta chain occurred many times. Time point indicated: pre-sensitization, week 0. Regarding treatment: therapeutic diphenylcyclopropenone sensitization with weekly scalp DPC. Alopecia patients, 18 to 70 years old and DPC-suitable, served as donors. The sample is drawn from a study of human T cells and chemical hapten exposure. At the level of the study: The cohort included alopecia areata under or over 50% scalp, totalis and universalis.

The ends were cut back, 8 bases at V and 0 bases at J, with 15 bases in the middle. The CDR3 loop spans 15 amino acids. Germline assignment: CDR1 SGHVS and CDR2 FNYEAQ. Authors' processing steps: TCR counts had a median of about 100,000 per sample and spanned about 20,000 to 700,000. TCRdb itself ran the RACE reads through MiXCR, one entry per CDR3 protein. Clone size and V and J calls follow TCRdb, not the original study. The sample shows fewer than 300,000 distinct CDR3 sequences, over 8% of them seen only once. The receptor's source is a woman in her forties with alopecia areata. Some clones in this sample may be carry-over from other donors' samples. This chain joins TRBV7-6 and TRBJ2-3; no clear D. Source: whole blood, taken in connection with sensitization to the hapten diphenylcyclopropenone (DPC). The CDR3 nucleotides are TGTGCCAGCTCTCAGGTGGCAGGAAGCACAGATACGCAGTATTTT. This gives the protein CASSQVAGSTDTQYF.